These T cell receptor beta chains were read from a single sample in a study of T cell changes during pregnancy in multiple sclerosis. Profiling relied on immunoSEQ multiplex PCR, and the TCRdb table lists in-frame clones only, not all of them. The top ten clones hold under 0.7% of a sample with under 50,000 clones, roughly 90% of them seen once. Sample: CD4+ T cells from peripheral blood mononuclear cells, taken before pregnancy. Receptors originate from a female donor with multiple sclerosis, enrolled in a pregnancy study. The CDR3 runs from the conserved cysteine through the conserved F or W. Each record gives: clone size, V gene, J gene, D gene, CDR3 DNA, CDR3 protein. A D gene is named only where the DNA matches it firmly. A row's size may be missing; if present it is once, few, many or a size class.

>.|TRBV6-5|TRBJ1-6|TRBD1
TGTGCCAGCGCAGACAGGGGGATCTATAATTCACCCCTCCACTTT
CASADRGIYNSPLHF
>.|TRBV28|TRBJ2-7|.
TGTGCCAGCAGTCCTCCTCCTGGCGGTAGCTCCTACGAGCAGTACTTC
CASSPPPGGSSYEQYF
>.|TRBV28|TRBJ1-4|.
TGTGCCAGCAGTTTACCTCCGGGTATTGAAAAACTGTTTTTT
CASSLPPGIEKLFF
>.|TRBV7-9|TRBJ1-1|TRBD1
TGTGCCAGCAGCTCCAATTCCAGGGGGAAAGCTTTCTTT
CASSSNSRGKAFF
>.|TRBV6-1|TRBJ2-1|TRBD2
TGTGCCAGCAGTTCAGCGGGGGGGTACAATGAGCAGTTCTTC
CASSSAGGYNEQFF
>.|TRBV7-8|TRBJ1-5|.
TGTGCCAGCAGCTTAGTCGAGGCCAGGGCTCAGCATTTT
CASSLVEARAQHF
>.|TRBV6-1|TRBJ1-5|.
TGTGCCCACGCGGGGGAAGCGTATCAGCCCCAGCATTTT
CAHAGEAYQPQHF
>.|TRBV9|TRBJ2-2|TRBD1
TGTGCCAGCAGCGCTCCTTCCCGGGACAGCCCCACCGGGGAGCTGTTTTTT
CASSAPSRDSPTGELFF
>.|TRBV5-1|TRBJ1-4|TRBD1
TGCGCCAGCAGCCCACAGGGGGCAAGAGATGAAAAACTGTTTTTT
CASSPQGARDEKLFF
>.|TRBV7-3|TRBJ1-3|.
TGTGCCAGCGCAGCAGGATCTGGAAACACCATATATTTT
CASAAGSGNTIYF
>once|TRBV6-4|TRBJ2-3|.
TGTGCCAGCAGCGGACAGAGCACAGATACGCAGTATTTT
CASSGQSTDTQYF
>.|TRBV5-1|TRBJ1-6|.
TGCGCCAGCAGCTACTCTGTGGGAGGAGGATCACCCCTCCACTTT
CASSYSVGGGSPLHF
>.|TRBV5-1|TRBJ2-5|.
TGCGCCAGCAGCTCGACCCCCTTGGGCGAGACCCAGTACTTC
CASSSTPLGETQYF
>.|TRBV10-3|TRBJ2-2|TRBD2
TGTGCCATCAGTGACTGGACTAGAAACACCGGGGAGCTGTTTTTT
CAISDWTRNTGELFF